The rows below give T cell receptor beta chains drawn from one sample of a study of blood T cell repertoires in COVID-19. Only in-frame clones appear in the TCRdb table, and some are missing; sequencing was by immunoSEQ multiplex PCR. Of just over 70,000 clones listed, approximately 90% are singletons. Material: peripheral blood. Source of these receptors: a human donor in a cohort sampled during active COVID-19. CDR3s include the opening cysteine and the closing phenylalanine or tryptophan. The order of the fields is J gene, D gene, V gene, clone size, CDR3 protein, CDR3 DNA. D genes are given only for firm matches. Clone size is shown for a subset of rows, as once, few, many or a class of expanded clone.

>TRBJ1-2|NA|TRBV12-3/TRBV12-4|NA
CASSLNRAYTF
TGTGCCAGCAGTTTAAACAGGGCCTACACCTTC
>TRBJ1-6|TRBD1|TRBV4-2|NA
CASSRGTGDSPLHF
TGTGCCAGCAGCCGAGGGACAGGGGATTCACCCCTCCACTTT
>TRBJ1-5|TRBD1|TRBV15|NA
CATSVDRGSNQPQHF
TGTGCCACCAGCGTCGACAGGGGTAGCAATCAGCCCCAGCATTTT
>TRBJ1-3|NA|TRBV29-1|NA
CSVEGAGNTIYF
TGCAGCGTTGAAGGGGCCGGAAACACCATATATTTT
>TRBJ2-2|TRBD2|TRBV2|once
CASISPGLAGGPGTGELFF
TGTGCCAGTATCAGCCCGGGACTAGCGGGGGGGCCGGGCACCGGGGAGCTGTTTTTT
>TRBJ2-7|TRBD1|TRBV10-3|NA
CAISPTGTGFYEQYF
TGTGCCATCAGTCCCACCGGGACAGGGTTCTACGAGCAGTACTTC
>TRBJ1-1|TRBD1|TRBV7-3|NA
CASSLRVLPGQGKNTEAFF
TGTGCCAGCAGCTTAAGGGTATTGCCGGGACAGGGAAAGAACACTGAAGCTTTCTTT
>TRBJ2-7|NA|TRBV19|NA
CASSIDRNGDYEQYF
TGTGCCAGTAGTATAGATCGGAACGGGGACTACGAGCAGTACTTC
>TRBJ1-4|NA|TRBV30|NA
CASSRGRQTNEKLFF
TGTGCCTCATCCAGGGGAAGACAAACTAATGAAAAACTGTTTTTT
>TRBJ1-2|NA|TRBV7-9|few
CASSLSTDYNYGYTF
TGTGCCAGCAGCTTATCGACAGATTATAACTATGGCTACACCTTC
>TRBJ2-2|TRBD1|TRBV11-2|NA
CASSSHRDRVTGELFF
TGTGCCAGCAGCTCACACCGGGACAGGGTAACCGGGGAGCTGTTTTTT
>TRBJ1-1|TRBD1|TRBV6-1|NA
CASSEYWGQAMNTEAFF
TGTGCCAGCAGTGAATATTGGGGACAGGCGATGAACACTGAAGCTTTCTTT
>TRBJ1-2|TRBD1|TRBV30|NA
CAWISRAGGRGYTF
TGTGCCTGGATCTCACGGGCAGGGGGAAGGGGCTACACCTTC
>TRBJ2-7|TRBD1|TRBV2|once
CASIGTGTFEQYF
TGTGCCAGCATAGGGACAGGGACTTTCGAGCAGTACTTC
>TRBJ1-2|TRBD1|TRBV15|once
CATSKPTGNYGYTF
TGTGCCACCAGCAAACCGACAGGGAACTATGGCTACACCTTC
>TRBJ2-7|NA|TRBV6-2/TRBV6-3|once
CASSYGTYEQYF
TGTGCCAGCAGTTATGGGACTTACGAGCAGTACTTC
>TRBJ1-6|NA|TRBV11-3|NA
CASSFLPGSPLHF
TGTGCCAGCAGCTTTCTACCAGGTTCACCCCTCCACTTT
>TRBJ2-7|NA|TRBV14|NA
CASSQARFIEQYF
TGTGCCAGCAGCCAAGCCCGGTTTATCGAGCAGTACTTC
>TRBJ1-6|TRBD1|TRBV2|NA
CASGTGHNSPLHF
TGTGCCAGCGGGACAGGGCATAATTCACCCCTCCACTTT
>TRBJ1-2|TRBD1|TRBV4-1|NA
CASSQGPGQGVSWGTF
TGCGCCAGCAGCCAAGGGCCGGGACAGGGGGTAAGCTGGGGGACCTTC
>TRBJ2-7|TRBD1|TRBV10-1|NA
CASSESATGEEQYF
TGCGCCAGCAGTGAGTCCGCGACAGGGGAAGAGCAGTACTTC
>TRBJ2-7|NA|TRBV3-1/TRBV3-2|NA
CASSQDLATGYEQYF
TGTGCCAGCAGCCAAGATCTCGCGACAGGCTACGAGCAGTACTTC
>TRBJ2-7|TRBD2|TRBV5-1|NA
CASSSGTSVEQYF
TGCGCCAGCAGCTCCGGGACTAGCGTCGAGCAGTACTTC